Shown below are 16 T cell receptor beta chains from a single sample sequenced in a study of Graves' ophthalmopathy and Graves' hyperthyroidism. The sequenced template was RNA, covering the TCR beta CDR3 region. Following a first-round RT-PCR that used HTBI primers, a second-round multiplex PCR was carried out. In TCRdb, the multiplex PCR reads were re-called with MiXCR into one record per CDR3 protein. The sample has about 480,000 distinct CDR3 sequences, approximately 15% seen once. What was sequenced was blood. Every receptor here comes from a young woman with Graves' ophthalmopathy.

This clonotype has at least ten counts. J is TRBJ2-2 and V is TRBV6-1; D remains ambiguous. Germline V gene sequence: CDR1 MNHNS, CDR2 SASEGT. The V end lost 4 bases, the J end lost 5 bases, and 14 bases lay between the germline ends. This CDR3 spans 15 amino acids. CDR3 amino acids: CASSVLSELTGELFF. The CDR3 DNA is TGTGCCAGCAGTGTCCTTAGTGAGCTGACCGGGGAGCTGTTTTTT.

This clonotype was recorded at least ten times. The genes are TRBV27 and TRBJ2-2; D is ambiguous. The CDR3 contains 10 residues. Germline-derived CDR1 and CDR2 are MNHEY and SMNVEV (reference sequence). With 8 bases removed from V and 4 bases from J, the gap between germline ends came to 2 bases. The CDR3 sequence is CASLTGELFF. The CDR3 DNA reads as TGTGCCAGCCTCACCGGGGAGCTGTTTTTT.

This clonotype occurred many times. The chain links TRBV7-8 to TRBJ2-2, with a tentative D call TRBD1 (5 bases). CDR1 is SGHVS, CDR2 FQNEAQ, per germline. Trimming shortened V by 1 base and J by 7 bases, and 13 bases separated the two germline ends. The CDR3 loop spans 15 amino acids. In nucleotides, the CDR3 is TGTGCCAGCAGCTTAGGAAGTAGGGGAAACGGGGAGCTGTTTTTT. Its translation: CASSLGSRGNGELFF.

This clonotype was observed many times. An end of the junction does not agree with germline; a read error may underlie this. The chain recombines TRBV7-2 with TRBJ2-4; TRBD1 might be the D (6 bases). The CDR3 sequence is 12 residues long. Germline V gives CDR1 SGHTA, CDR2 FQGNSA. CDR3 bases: TGTGCCAGCAGCCCAGCCGGGGACATTAAGTACTTC. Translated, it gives CASSPAGDIKYF.

The DNA of the CDR3 is TGTGCCAGCAGCCAAGAGTTGGGTTCACTCCGCCACACTGAAGCTTTCTTT. Translation: CASSQELGSLRHTEAFF. The chain is built from TRBV3-1 and TRBJ1-1, with unresolved D. Germline V gene data show CDR1 as LGHDT and CDR2 as YNNKEL (reference sequence). CDR3 length: 17 residues. Trimming stripped 0 bases from V and 3 bases from J, with 17 bases between.

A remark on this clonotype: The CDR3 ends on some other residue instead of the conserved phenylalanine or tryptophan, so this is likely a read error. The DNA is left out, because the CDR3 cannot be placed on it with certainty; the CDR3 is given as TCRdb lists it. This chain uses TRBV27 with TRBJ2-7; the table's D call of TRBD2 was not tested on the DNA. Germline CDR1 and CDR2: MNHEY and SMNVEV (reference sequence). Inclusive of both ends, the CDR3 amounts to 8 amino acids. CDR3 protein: CASSFLAG.

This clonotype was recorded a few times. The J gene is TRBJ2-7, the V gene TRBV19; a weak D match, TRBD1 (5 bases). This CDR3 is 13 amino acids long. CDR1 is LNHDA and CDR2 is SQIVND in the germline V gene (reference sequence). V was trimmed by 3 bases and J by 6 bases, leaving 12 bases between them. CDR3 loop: CASSITRASEQYF. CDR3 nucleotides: TGTGCCAGTAGTATCACCAGGGCCAGCGAGCAGTACTTC.

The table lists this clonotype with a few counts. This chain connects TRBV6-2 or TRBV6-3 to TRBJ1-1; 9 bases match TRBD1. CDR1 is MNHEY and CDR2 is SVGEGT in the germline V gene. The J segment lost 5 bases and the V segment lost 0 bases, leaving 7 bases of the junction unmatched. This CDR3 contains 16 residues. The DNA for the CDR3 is TGTGCCAGCAGTTACTCCACAGGGGGCCCCAAGACTGAAGCTTTCTTT. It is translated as CASSYSTGGPKTEAFF.

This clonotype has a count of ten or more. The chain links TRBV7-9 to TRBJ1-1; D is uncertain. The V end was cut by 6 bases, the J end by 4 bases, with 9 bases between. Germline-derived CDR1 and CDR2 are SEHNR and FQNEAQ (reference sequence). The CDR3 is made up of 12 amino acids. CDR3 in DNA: TGTGCCAGCAGTTTCCACGGCACTGAAGCTTTCTTT. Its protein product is CASSFHGTEAFF.

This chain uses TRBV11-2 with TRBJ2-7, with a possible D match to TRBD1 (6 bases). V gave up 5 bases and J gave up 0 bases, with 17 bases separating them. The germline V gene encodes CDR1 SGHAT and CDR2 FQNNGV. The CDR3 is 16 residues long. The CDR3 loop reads CASSPGTPGSSYEQYF. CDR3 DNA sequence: TGTGCCAGCAGCCCCGGGACACCTGGCAGCTCCTACGAGCAGTACTTC.

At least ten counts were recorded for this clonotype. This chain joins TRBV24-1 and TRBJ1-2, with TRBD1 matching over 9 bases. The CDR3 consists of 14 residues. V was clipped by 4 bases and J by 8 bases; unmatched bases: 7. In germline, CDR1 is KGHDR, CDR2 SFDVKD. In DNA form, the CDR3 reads TGTGCCACCAGTGACGGGACAGGGACGGGGGGCTACACCTTC. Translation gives CATSDGTGTGGYTF.

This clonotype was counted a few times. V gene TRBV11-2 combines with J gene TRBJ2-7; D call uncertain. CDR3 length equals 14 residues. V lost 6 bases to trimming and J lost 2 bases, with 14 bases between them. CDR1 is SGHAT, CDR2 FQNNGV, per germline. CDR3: CASSPIASTYEQYF. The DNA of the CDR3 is TGTGCCAGCAGTCCGATCGCCAGTACCTACGAGCAGTACTTC.

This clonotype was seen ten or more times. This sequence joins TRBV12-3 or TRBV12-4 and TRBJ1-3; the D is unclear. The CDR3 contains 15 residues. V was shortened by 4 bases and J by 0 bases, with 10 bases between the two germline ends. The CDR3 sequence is CASSSGGNSGNTIYF. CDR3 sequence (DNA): TGTGCCAGCAGTTCGGGTGGGAACTCTGGAAACACCATATATTTT.

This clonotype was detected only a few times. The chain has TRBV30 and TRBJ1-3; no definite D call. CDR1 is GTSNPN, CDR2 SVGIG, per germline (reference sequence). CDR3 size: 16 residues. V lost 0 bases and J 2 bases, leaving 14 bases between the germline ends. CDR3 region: CAWSVAHPEAGNTIYF. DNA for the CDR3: TGTGCCTGGAGTGTAGCTCATCCTGAGGCTGGAAACACCATATATTTT.

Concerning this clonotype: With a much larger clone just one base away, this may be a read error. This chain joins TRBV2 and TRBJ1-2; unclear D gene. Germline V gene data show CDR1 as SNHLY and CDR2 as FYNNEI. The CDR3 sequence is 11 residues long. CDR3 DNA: TGTTCCAGCAGTGAAGCGCGCGGCTACACCTTC. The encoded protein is CSSSEARGYTF.

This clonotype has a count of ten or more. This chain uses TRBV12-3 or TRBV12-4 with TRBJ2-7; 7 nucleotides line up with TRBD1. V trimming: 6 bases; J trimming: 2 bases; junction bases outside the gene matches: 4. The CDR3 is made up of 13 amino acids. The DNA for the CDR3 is TGTGCCAGCAGGACAGGGATAACCTACGAGCAGTACTTC. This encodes CASRTGITYEQYF.